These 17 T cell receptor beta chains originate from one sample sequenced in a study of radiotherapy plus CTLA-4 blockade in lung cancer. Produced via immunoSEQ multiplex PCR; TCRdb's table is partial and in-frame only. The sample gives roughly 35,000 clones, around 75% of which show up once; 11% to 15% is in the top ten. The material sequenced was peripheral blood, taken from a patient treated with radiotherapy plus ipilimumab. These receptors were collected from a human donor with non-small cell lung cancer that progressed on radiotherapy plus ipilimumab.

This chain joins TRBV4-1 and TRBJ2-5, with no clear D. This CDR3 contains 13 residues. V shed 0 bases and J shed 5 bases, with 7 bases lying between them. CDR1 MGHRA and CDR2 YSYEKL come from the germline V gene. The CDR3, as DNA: TGCGCCAGCAGCCAAGATCGCTCGGAGACCCAGTACTTC. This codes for CASSQDRSETQYF.

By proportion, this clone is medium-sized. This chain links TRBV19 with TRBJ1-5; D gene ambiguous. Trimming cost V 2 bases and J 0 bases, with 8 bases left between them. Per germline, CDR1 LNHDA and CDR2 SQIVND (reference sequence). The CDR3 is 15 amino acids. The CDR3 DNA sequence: TGTGCCAGTAGTATAATCAACTTTAGCAATCAGCCCCAGCATTTT. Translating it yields CASSIINFSNQPQHF.

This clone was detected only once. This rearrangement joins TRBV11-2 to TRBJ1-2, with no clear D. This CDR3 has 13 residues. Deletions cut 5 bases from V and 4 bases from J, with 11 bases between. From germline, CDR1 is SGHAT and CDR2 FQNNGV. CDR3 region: CASSIGGSYGYTF. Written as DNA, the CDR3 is TGTGCCAGCAGCATAGGCGGCTCCTATGGCTACACCTTC.

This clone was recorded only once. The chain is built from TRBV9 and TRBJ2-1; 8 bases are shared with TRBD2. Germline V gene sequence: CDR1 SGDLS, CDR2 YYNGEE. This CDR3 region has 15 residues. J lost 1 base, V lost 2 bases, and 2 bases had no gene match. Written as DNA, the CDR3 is TGTGCCAGCAGCGTCGGCGGGAGGTCCTACAATGAGCAGTTCTTC. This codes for CASSVGGRSYNEQFF. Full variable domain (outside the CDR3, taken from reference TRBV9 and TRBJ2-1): DSGVTQTPKHLITATGQRVTLRCSPRSGDLSVYWYQQSLDQGLQFLIQYYNGEERAKGNILERFSAQQFPDLHSELNLSSLELGDSALYFCASSVGGRSYNEQFFGPGTRLTVL.

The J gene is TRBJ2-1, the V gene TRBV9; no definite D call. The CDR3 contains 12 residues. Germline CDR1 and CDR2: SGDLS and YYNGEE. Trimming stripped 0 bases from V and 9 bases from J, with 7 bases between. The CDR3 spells CASSVAGPEQFF. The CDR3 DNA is TGTGCCAGCAGCGTAGCGGGCCCTGAGCAGTTCTTC.

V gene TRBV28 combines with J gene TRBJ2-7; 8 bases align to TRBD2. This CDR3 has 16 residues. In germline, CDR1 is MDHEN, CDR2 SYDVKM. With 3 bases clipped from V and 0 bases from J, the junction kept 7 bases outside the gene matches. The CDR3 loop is CASSFPSSGPSYEQYF. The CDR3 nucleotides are TGTGCCAGCAGTTTTCCCTCTAGCGGGCCCTCCTACGAGCAGTACTTC.

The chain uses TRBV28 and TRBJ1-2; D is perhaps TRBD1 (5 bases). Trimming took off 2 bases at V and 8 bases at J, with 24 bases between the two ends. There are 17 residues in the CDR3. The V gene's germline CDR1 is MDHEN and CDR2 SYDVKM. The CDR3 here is CASSLDSGIGPMVGYTF. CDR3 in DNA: TGTGCCAGCAGTTTAGATTCAGGGATAGGACCTATGGTGGGCTACACCTTC.

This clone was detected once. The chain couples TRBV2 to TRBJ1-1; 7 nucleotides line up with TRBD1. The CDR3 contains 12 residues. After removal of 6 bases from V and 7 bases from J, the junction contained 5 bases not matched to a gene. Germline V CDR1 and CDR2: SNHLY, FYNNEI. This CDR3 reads CASSLTGDEAFF. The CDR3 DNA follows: TGTGCCAGCAGCCTAACAGGGGATGAAGCTTTCTTT. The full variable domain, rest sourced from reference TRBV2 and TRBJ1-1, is EPEVTQTPSHQVTQMGQEVILRCVPISNHLYFYWYRQILGQKVEFLVSFYNNEISEKSEIFDDQFSVERPDGSNFTLKIRSTKLEDSAMYFCASSLTGDEAFFGQGTRLTVV.

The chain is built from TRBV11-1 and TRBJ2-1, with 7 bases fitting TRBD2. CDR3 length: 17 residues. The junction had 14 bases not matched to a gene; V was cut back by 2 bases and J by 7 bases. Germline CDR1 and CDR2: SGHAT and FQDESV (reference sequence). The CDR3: CASSLWGGAGAGNEQFF. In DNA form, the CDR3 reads TGTGCCAGCAGCTTATGGGGAGGGGCCGGGGCAGGGAATGAGCAGTTCTTC.

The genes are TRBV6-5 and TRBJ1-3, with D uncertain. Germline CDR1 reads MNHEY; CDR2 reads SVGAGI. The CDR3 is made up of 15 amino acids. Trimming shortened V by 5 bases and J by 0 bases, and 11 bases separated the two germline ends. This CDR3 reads CASSQDTGSGNTIYF. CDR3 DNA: TGTGCCAGCAGTCAAGACACCGGCTCTGGAAACACCATATATTTT.

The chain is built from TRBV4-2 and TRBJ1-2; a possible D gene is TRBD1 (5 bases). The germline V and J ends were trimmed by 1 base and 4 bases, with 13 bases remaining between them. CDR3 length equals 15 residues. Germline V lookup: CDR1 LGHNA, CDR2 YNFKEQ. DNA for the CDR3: TGTGCCAGCAGCCAAGGTCAGGGAGGCCTCTATGGCTACACCTTC. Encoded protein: CASSQGQGGLYGYTF.

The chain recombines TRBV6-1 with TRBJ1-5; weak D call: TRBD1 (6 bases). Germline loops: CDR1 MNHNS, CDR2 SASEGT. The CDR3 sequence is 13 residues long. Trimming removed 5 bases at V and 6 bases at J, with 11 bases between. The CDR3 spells CASSREGGQPQHF. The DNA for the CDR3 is TGTGCCAGCAGTAGAGAAGGGGGTCAGCCCCAGCATTTT.

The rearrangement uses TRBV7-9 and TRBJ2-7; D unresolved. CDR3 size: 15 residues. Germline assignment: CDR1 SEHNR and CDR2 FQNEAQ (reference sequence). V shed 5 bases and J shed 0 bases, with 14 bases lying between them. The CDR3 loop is CASSHMGSSSYEQYF. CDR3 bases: TGTGCCAGCAGCCACATGGGGTCTTCCTCCTACGAGCAGTACTTC.

CDR3 bases: TGTGCCAGCACCCTGGGACTAGCGGATGAGCAGTTCTTC. This codes for CASTLGLADEQFF. This sequence joins TRBV6-6 and TRBJ2-1; 11 nucleotides align to TRBD2. The CDR3 loop spans 13 amino acids. The germline V gene encodes CDR1 MNHNY and CDR2 SVGAGI (reference sequence). J was trimmed by 8 bases and V by 7 bases; bases with no gene match: 4.

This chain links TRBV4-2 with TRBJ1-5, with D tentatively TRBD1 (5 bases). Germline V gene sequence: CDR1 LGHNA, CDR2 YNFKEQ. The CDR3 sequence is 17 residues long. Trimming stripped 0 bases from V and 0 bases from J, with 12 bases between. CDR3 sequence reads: CASSQDGADRSNQPQHF. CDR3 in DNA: TGTGCCAGCAGCCAAGATGGGGCGGACCGTAGCAATCAGCCCCAGCATTTT.

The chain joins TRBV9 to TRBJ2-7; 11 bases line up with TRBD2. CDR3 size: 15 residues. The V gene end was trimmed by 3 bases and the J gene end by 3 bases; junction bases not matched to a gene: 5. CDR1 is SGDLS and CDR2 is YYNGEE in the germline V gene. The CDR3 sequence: CASSATSGTLYEQYF. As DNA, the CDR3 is TGTGCCAGCAGCGCGACTAGCGGGACGCTCTACGAGCAGTACTTC.

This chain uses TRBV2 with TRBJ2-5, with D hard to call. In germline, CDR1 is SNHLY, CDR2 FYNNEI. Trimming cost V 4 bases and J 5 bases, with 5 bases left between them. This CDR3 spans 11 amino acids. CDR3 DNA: TGTGCCAGCAGTGTACGTGAGACCCAGTACTTC. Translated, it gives CASSVRETQYF.